These 5 T cell receptor beta chains originate from one sample sequenced in a study of T cell responses to AZD1222 COVID-19 vaccine. Assay used: immunoSEQ multiplex PCR; TCRdb lists only in-frame clones, some missing. The data show more than 140,000 clones, more than 75% seen once. The specimen was peripheral blood, collected on day 0 of AZD1222 vaccination. The receptors stem from an adult in good health.

The V gene is TRBV27, the J gene TRBJ1-4; a possible D gene is TRBD1 (5 bases). Trimming pared 7 bases from V and 2 bases from J, leaving 11 bases between. The CDR3 length is 14 residues. Germline CDR1 is MNHEY and CDR2 is SMNVEV (reference sequence). As DNA, the CDR3 is TGTGCCAGCAAACCAGGGCTGACTAATGAAAAACTGTTTTTT. Translation gives CASKPGLTNEKLFF.

The chain uses TRBV11-2 and TRBJ2-1; D perhaps matches TRBD1 (5 bases). V was shortened by 4 bases and J by 10 bases, with 14 bases between the two germline ends. This CDR3 is built from 13 residues. Germline assignment: CDR1 SGHAT and CDR2 FQNNGV. This chain's CDR3 is CASSSFQGGEQFF. DNA for the CDR3: TGTGCCAGCAGCTCCTTCCAGGGTGGGGAGCAGTTCTTC.

The chain recombines TRBV21-1 with TRBJ2-3; TRBD2, as called in the table, went unchecked against the DNA. TRBV21-1 is given as a pseudogene. CDR3 length: 14 amino acids. CDR3 DNA sequence: TGTGCCAGAAACTGCGCGGGAGTTAAAGATACGCAGTATTTT. Translation: CARNCAGVKDTQYF.

The chain recombines TRBV19 with TRBJ1-5; possible D gene TRBD1, 5 bases. Germline-derived CDR1 and CDR2 are LNHDA and SQIVND (reference sequence). The V and J ends lost 7 bases and 5 bases respectively, with 27 bases between them. This CDR3 region has 18 residues. The CDR3 bases are TGTGCCAGTACCCTATCGGGGGGACTGGGGCCCTCTTATCAGCCCCAGCATTTT. Protein product: CASTLSGGLGPSYQPQHF.

The chain uses TRBV10-3 and TRBJ2-5; no firm D call. This CDR3 region has 13 residues. CDR1 ENHRY and CDR2 SYGVKD come from the germline V gene. Trimming shortened V by 0 bases and J by 5 bases, and 7 bases separated the two germline ends. As DNA, the CDR3 is TGTGCCATCAGTGAGTCGGAGAAGGAGACCCAGTACTTC. Protein product: CAISESEKETQYF.